The rows below give T cell receptor beta chains drawn from one sample of a study of blood T cell repertoires in COVID-19. Method: immunoSEQ multiplex PCR; TCRdb's copy keeps in-frame clones and lacks some. The sample lists 95,000 to 150,000 clones, approximately 83% occurring once. The sequenced sample consisted of peripheral blood. These receptors were obtained from a man aged 60 to 75 with acute or convalescent COVID-19. The CDR3 runs from the conserved cysteine through the conserved F or W. Fields, in order: J gene, D gene, clone size, V gene, CDR3 protein, CDR3 DNA. A D gene is named only where the DNA matches it firmly. The listing skips clone size in some rows; elsewhere it reads once, few, many or a size class.

TRBJ2-7 TRBD2 . TRBV6-1 CASSEVAGAGGVGQYF TGTGCCAGCAGTGAAGTTGCGGGGGCGGGGGGAGTAGGGCAGTACTTC
TRBJ2-3 . once TRBV10-1 CASSKTADSSSTDTQYF TGCGCCAGCAGTAAGACAGCCGACAGCTCTAGCACAGATACGCAGTATTTT
TRBJ1-2 . . TRBV19 CASSGRGRDGYTF TGTGCCAGTAGTGGCAGGGGACGGGATGGCTACACCTTC
TRBJ1-1 . . TRBV14 CASSQARQHTEAFF TGTGCCAGCAGCCAAGCTCGACAGCACACTGAAGCTTTCTTT
TRBJ1-2 TRBD1 . TRBV28 CASSPTGRLDYGYTF TGTGCCAGCAGTCCGACAGGGAGGTTGGACTATGGCTACACCTTC
TRBJ2-7 . . TRBV9 CASSRGTGSYSYEQYF TGTGCCAGCAGCAGGGGGACCGGGTCATATAGCTACGAGCAGTACTTC
TRBJ1-5 . . TRBV2 CASRYSNQPQHF TGTGCCAGCAGGTATAGCAATCAGCCCCAGCATTTT
TRBJ2-3 . once TRBV11-2 CASSSRDTQYF TGTGCCAGCAGCTCTCGGGATACGCAGTATTTT
TRBJ1-2 TRBD1 . TRBV4-2 CASSQAGSGTGFYGYTF TGTGCCAGCAGCCAAGCAGGATCTGGGACAGGGTTCTATGGCTACACCTTC
TRBJ2-7 . . TRBV18 CASSPGLGSEQYF TGTGCCAGCTCACCAGGACTTGGGAGCGAGCAGTACTTC
TRBJ2-7 . many TRBV6-1 CASSATGFTGANSYEQYF TGTGCCAGCAGTGCAACGGGGTTTACGGGAGCCAATTCCTACGAGCAGTACTTC
TRBJ1-2 TRBD1 . TRBV3-1/TRBV3-2 CASSQEGMQGVVYGYTF TGTGCCAGCAGCCAAGAAGGAATGCAGGGGGTTGTCTATGGCTACACCTTC
TRBJ1-5 . . TRBV6-2/TRBV6-3 CASSYIDFPSEPQHF TGTGCCAGCAGTTACATAGATTTTCCCTCTGAGCCCCAGCATTTT
TRBJ2-1 TRBD1 few TRBV7-2 CASSLSRGLYNEQFF TGTGCCAGCAGCTTAAGCAGGGGGCTCTACAATGAGCAGTTCTTC
TRBJ2-3 . . TRBV30 CARLSTDTQYF TGTGCCCGACTGAGCACAGATACGCAGTATTTT
TRBJ2-5 . . TRBV4-1 CASSQGDSLETQYF TGCGCCAGCAGCCAAGGAGACAGTTTAGAGACCCAGTACTTC
TRBJ2-2 TRBD2 . TRBV9 CASSVGASGGELFF TGTGCCAGCAGCGTAGGGGCTAGCGGCGGGGAGCTGTTTTTT
TRBJ1-3 TRBD1 . TRBV30 CAWSWTGTAGNTIYF TGTGCCTGGAGTTGGACCGGGACAGCAGGAAACACCATATATTTT
TRBJ1-3 TRBD1 . TRBV5-1 CASRKTGTGNSGNTIYF TGCGCCAGCAGGAAGACCGGGACAGGTAACTCTGGAAACACCATATATTTT
TRBJ2-7 TRBD1 . TRBV5-1 CASSVAAGTGAHEQYF TGCGCCAGCAGCGTCGCTGCCGGGACAGGGGCCCACGAGCAGTACTTC
TRBJ2-2 . . TRBV29-1 CSVGYRGELFF TGCAGCGTCGGGTATAGGGGGGAGCTGTTTTTT
TRBJ1-2 . . TRBV6-6 CASREVPTVGHTF TGTGCCAGCAGGGAAGTTCCGACGGTGGGGCACACCTTC
TRBJ2-1 . few TRBV6-6 CASSYSNWGGEQFF TGTGCCAGCAGTTACTCGAACTGGGGCGGTGAGCAGTTCTTC
TRBJ2-1 TRBD1 . TRBV19 CASTRTGTDEQFF TGTGCCAGTACCCGGACAGGGACAGATGAGCAGTTCTTC
TRBJ2-1 TRBD1 . TRBV6-5 CASSSDRGDLNEQFF TGTGCCAGCAGTTCTGACAGGGGCGATCTCAATGAGCAGTTCTTC
TRBJ1-5 . . TRBV6-5 CASSYFGDQPQHF TGTGCCAGCAGTTACTTCGGGGATCAGCCCCAGCATTTT
TRBJ2-1 . . TRBV5-1 CASSLGIAELNNEQFF TGCGCCAGCAGCCTGGGGATAGCGGAGCTAAACAATGAGCAGTTCTTC
TRBJ1-2 . . TRBV28 CASIPRGGSSDGGYTF TGTGCCAGCATCCCACGGGGGGGCTCCTCCGATGGGGGCTACACCTTC